The rows below give T cell receptor beta chains drawn from one sample of a study of spatial heterogeneity in lung cancer. TCRdb reanalysed the 5' RACE reads using MiXCR and keeps one entry per CDR3 protein. This table has about 24,000 distinct CDR3 sequences, 3% to 3.5% appearing once. The input for sequencing was PBMCs, taken at surgery. Source of these receptors: a female donor with early-stage non-small cell lung cancer. CDR3s include the opening cysteine and the closing phenylalanine or tryptophan. The order of the fields is clone size, J gene, V gene, D gene, CDR3 protein, CDR3 DNA. D genes are given only for firm matches. Size tells how often a clone was seen (once, few, many) or the class of an expanded clone, and some rows leave it out.

abundance: many; j_gene: TRBJ2-5; v_gene: TRBV7-2; d_gene: .; CDR3aa: CASSLFGQTVGETQYF; CDR3nt: TGTGCCAGCAGCTTATTCGGTCAGACTGTGGGAGAGACCCAGTACTTC
abundance: many; j_gene: TRBJ2-5; v_gene: TRBV29-1; d_gene: .; CDR3aa: CSVGLGDQETQYF; CDR3nt: TGCAGCGTTGGACTCGGAGACCAAGAGACCCAGTACTTC
abundance: many; j_gene: TRBJ2-5; v_gene: TRBV15; d_gene: TRBD2; CDR3aa: CATSRDLPAGRQETQYF; CDR3nt: TGTGCCACCAGCAGAGATCTCCCAGCGGGAAGACAAGAGACCCAGTACTTC
abundance: many; j_gene: TRBJ2-2; v_gene: TRBV6-2/TRBV6-3; d_gene: .; CDR3aa: CASSLEGNTGELFF; CDR3nt: TGTGCCAGCAGTTTGGAGGGGAACACCGGGGAGCTGTTTTTT
abundance: many; j_gene: TRBJ1-2; v_gene: TRBV15; d_gene: TRBD1; CDR3aa: CATSRETGLDGYTF; CDR3nt: TGTGCCACCAGCAGAGAGACAGGGCTGGATGGCTACACCTTC
abundance: many; j_gene: TRBJ2-4; v_gene: TRBV19; d_gene: TRBD1; CDR3aa: CASSMGQGVDIQYF; CDR3nt: TGTGCCAGTAGTATGGGACAGGGGGTAGACATTCAGTACTTC
abundance: many; j_gene: TRBJ2-3; v_gene: TRBV12-3/TRBV12-4; d_gene: TRBD2; CDR3aa: CASSFSGRGTDTQYF; CDR3nt: TGTGCCAGCAGTTTTAGCGGGAGGGGGACAGATACGCAGTATTTT
abundance: many; j_gene: TRBJ2-3; v_gene: TRBV3-1; d_gene: .; CDR3aa: CASSPLTGPTDTQYF; CDR3nt: TGTGCCAGCAGCCCCCTTACAGGGCCCACAGATACGCAGTATTTT
abundance: many; j_gene: TRBJ2-1; v_gene: TRBV6-4; d_gene: .; CDR3aa: CASTRSYNEQFF; CDR3nt: TGTGCCAGCACCAGATCCTACAATGAGCAGTTCTTC
abundance: many; j_gene: TRBJ2-2; v_gene: TRBV5-1; d_gene: TRBD2; CDR3aa: CASKLTSGSNTGELFF; CDR3nt: TGCGCCAGCAAATTGACTAGCGGCTCGAACACCGGGGAGCTGTTTTTT
abundance: many; j_gene: TRBJ2-6; v_gene: TRBV29-1; d_gene: TRBD1; CDR3aa: CSVEEDRGRSGANVLTF; CDR3nt: TGCAGCGTTGAAGAGGACAGGGGTCGCTCTGGGGCCAACGTCCTGACTTTC
abundance: medium-sized; j_gene: TRBJ2-2; v_gene: TRBV5-1; d_gene: .; CDR3aa: CASSLGRSTGELFF; CDR3nt: TGCGCCAGCAGCTTGGGTAGAAGCACCGGGGAGCTGTTTTTT
abundance: many; j_gene: TRBJ1-2; v_gene: TRBV12-3/TRBV12-4; d_gene: .; CDR3aa: CASSFAVRAKYGYTF; CDR3nt: TGTGCCAGCAGTTTCGCGGTGCGGGCGAAGTATGGCTACACCTTC
abundance: many; j_gene: TRBJ1-2; v_gene: TRBV4-2; d_gene: .; CDR3aa: CASSQDRDPFGYTF; CDR3nt: TGTGCCAGCAGCCAAGATCGGGACCCTTTCGGCTACACCTTC
abundance: medium-sized; j_gene: TRBJ2-6; v_gene: TRBV20-1; d_gene: TRBD1; CDR3aa: CSAAQGTRSGANVLTF; CDR3nt: TGCAGTGCTGCACAGGGGACCCGCTCTGGGGCCAACGTCCTGACTTTC
abundance: many; j_gene: TRBJ1-1; v_gene: TRBV18; d_gene: .; CDR3aa: CASSRENTEAFF; CDR3nt: TGTGCCAGCTCCAGGGAGAACACTGAAGCTTTCTTT
abundance: many; j_gene: TRBJ2-3; v_gene: TRBV12-3/TRBV12-4; d_gene: TRBD2; CDR3aa: CASRRTSGTDTQYF; CDR3nt: TGTGCCAGCAGGAGGACTAGCGGCACAGATACGCAGTATTTT
abundance: many; j_gene: TRBJ2-4; v_gene: TRBV2; d_gene: .; CDR3aa: CASNELAKNIQYF; CDR3nt: TGTGCCAGCAATGAGCTAGCCAAAAACATTCAGTACTTC
abundance: many; j_gene: TRBJ2-5; v_gene: TRBV4-1; d_gene: .; CDR3aa: CASSQGPRETQYF; CDR3nt: TGCGCCAGCAGCCAGGGACCGCGGGAGACCCAGTACTTC
abundance: many; j_gene: TRBJ2-3; v_gene: TRBV30; d_gene: .; CDR3aa: CACSLWLGGVKDTQYF; CDR3nt: TGTGCCTGTTCCCTGTGGCTCGGGGGAGTTAAAGATACGCAGTATTTT
abundance: many; j_gene: TRBJ2-1; v_gene: TRBV6-5; d_gene: TRBD2; CDR3aa: CASSYERGYNEQFF; CDR3nt: TGTGCCAGCAGTTACGAGCGGGGCTACAATGAGCAGTTCTTC
abundance: many; j_gene: TRBJ2-1; v_gene: TRBV29-1; d_gene: TRBD1; CDR3aa: CSVEDGPPGGPWNEQFF; CDR3nt: TGCAGCGTTGAAGATGGACCCCCAGGGGGCCCGTGGAATGAGCAGTTCTTC
abundance: many; j_gene: TRBJ2-7; v_gene: TRBV28; d_gene: TRBD1; CDR3aa: CASSPGQGYEQYF; CDR3nt: TGTGCCAGCAGTCCTGGACAGGGGTACGAGCAGTACTTC
abundance: .; j_gene: TRBJ2-3; v_gene: TRBV3-1; d_gene: .; CDR3aa: CASSQVVGGISRDTQYF; CDR3nt: TGTGCCAGCAGCCAAGTCGTTGGCGGGATTAGTAGAGATACGCAGTATTTT
abundance: many; j_gene: TRBJ2-2; v_gene: TRBV6-5; d_gene: TRBD2; CDR3aa: CASNKREGTGELFF; CDR3nt: TGTGCCAGCAACAAGCGGGAGGGAACCGGGGAGCTGTTTTTT
abundance: many; j_gene: TRBJ2-7; v_gene: TRBV23-1; d_gene: .; CDR3aa: CASSQYRGAPRGYEQYF; CDR3nt: TGCGCCAGCAGTCAATACCGGGGGGCACCCAGGGGCTACGAGCAGTACTTC